This T cell receptor beta chain derives from a study of shared clonotypes between healthy human individuals. The data were produced by immunoSEQ multiplex PCR, yet TCRdb's version contains in-frame clones alone and is incomplete. There are about 1.4 million clones in the sample; 96% occur only once, and roughly 1.1% lies in the top ten. This CDR3 has 15 residues. The rearrangement uses TRBV7-5 and TRBJ2-2; the table names TRBD1, a call not compared with the DNA. TRBV7-5 is recorded as a pseudogene. This sequence originates from a man aged 25-40 years in good health. The sequenced sample consisted of naive CD4+ T cells sorted from blood. As for subset: CD45RA+ positively selected. This CDR3 is CVRSVNWTVAYQLFF. DNA for the CDR3: TGTGTCAGAAGCGTAAACTGGACAGTGGCTTATCAGCTGTTTTTT.